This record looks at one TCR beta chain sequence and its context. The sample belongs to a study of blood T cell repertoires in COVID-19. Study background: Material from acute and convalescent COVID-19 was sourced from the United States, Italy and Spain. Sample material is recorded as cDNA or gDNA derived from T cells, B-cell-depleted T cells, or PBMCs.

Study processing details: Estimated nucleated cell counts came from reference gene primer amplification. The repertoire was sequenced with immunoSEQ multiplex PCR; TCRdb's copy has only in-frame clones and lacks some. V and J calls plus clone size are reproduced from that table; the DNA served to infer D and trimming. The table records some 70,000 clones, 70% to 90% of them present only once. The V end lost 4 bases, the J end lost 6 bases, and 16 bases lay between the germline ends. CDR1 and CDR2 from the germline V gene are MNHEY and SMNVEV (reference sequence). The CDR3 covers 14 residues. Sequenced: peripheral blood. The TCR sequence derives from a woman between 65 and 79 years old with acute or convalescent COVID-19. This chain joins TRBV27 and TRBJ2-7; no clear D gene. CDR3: CASSSKIILGEQYF. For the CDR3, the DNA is TGTGCCAGCAGTTCGAAAATTATCCTCGGCGAGCAGTACTTC.